The 29 T cell receptor beta chains listed next were all sequenced from one sample in a study of blood T cell repertoires in COVID-19. Profiling relied on immunoSEQ multiplex PCR, and the TCRdb table lists in-frame clones only, not all of them. The sample holds approximately 200,000 clones, 88% seen once. Sequencing was carried out using peripheral blood. The origin of the receptors is a man between 70 and 80 years old with acute or convalescent COVID-19.

To note about this clone: Other DNA sequences of this sample code for an identical CDR3. The chain has TRBV29-1 and TRBJ2-3; D gene uncertain. Germline assignment: CDR1 SQVTM and CDR2 ANQGSEA. V dropped 2 bases and J dropped 2 bases, with 5 bases sitting between them. The CDR3 runs to 12 residues. CDR3 in DNA: TGCAGCGTTGAAACCTACACAGATACGCAGTATTTT. Its protein product is CSVETYTDTQYF.

The chain combines TRBV28 with TRBJ2-1; tentatively, D is TRBD1 (5 bases). Germline assignment: CDR1 MDHEN and CDR2 SYDVKM. V gave up 6 bases and J gave up 7 bases, with 10 bases separating them. This CDR3 has 12 amino acids. DNA of the CDR3: TGTGCCAGCAGGCCTCCAGGGAATGAGCAGTTCTTC. Residues: CASRPPGNEQFF.

V gene TRBV19 combines with J gene TRBJ1-5; the D gene is possibly TRBD1 (5 bases). The CDR3 extends over 13 amino acids. V shed 3 bases and J shed 7 bases, with 10 bases lying between them. Germline V gene lookup returns CDR1 LNHDA and CDR2 SQIVND (reference sequence). CDR3 protein: CASSMAGWQPQHF. The CDR3 coding sequence is TGTGCCAGTAGTATGGCAGGGTGGCAGCCCCAGCATTTT.

There are a few counts of this clone. The rearrangement uses TRBV18 and TRBJ1-4, with 7 bases aligning to TRBD1. The CDR3 consists of 16 residues. Germline V lookup: CDR1 KGHSH, CDR2 LQKENI. The trim removed 0 bases at V and 2 bases at J, leaving 3 bases unmatched. CDR3 bases: TGTGCCAGCTCACCACCTATGGGACAGACTAATGAAAAACTGTTTTTT. Protein product: CASSPPMGQTNEKLFF.

This clone was picked up a small number of times. V usage is TRBV7-2 and J usage is TRBJ1-5; TRBD1 might be the D (5 bases). Germline V gene lookup returns CDR1 SGHTA and CDR2 FQGNSA. V lost 5 bases and J lost 4, with 15 bases in between. The CDR3 consists of 15 residues. The CDR3 nucleotides are TGTGCCAGCAGCCCCTGGACAACCTCTAATCAGCCCCAGCATTTT. It specifies CASSPWTTSNQPQHF.

The chain employs TRBV14 and TRBJ1-1; TRBD1 aligns across 9 bases. After removal of 6 bases from V and 13 bases from J, the junction contained 12 bases not matched to a gene. The germline V gene encodes CDR1 SGHDN and CDR2 FVKESK. The length of the CDR3 is 13 residues. CDR3 amino acids: CASSPHGTGSIFF. CDR3 in DNA: TGTGCCAGCAGTCCTCACGGGACAGGGTCAATTTTCTTT.

The gene calls are TRBV5-6 and TRBJ2-7; the match to TRBD1 covers 9 bases. The CDR3 sequence is 13 residues long. The germline CDR1 and CDR2 sequences are SGHDT and YYEEEE. Germline trimming cut 4 bases from V and 4 bases from J; bases unmatched to any gene: 3. CDR3 loop: CASSPDRGYEQYF. In nucleotides, the CDR3 is TGTGCCAGCAGCCCGGACAGGGGTTACGAGCAGTACTTC. The whole variable domain, filled in from reference TRBV5-6 and TRBJ2-7, reads DAGVTQSPTHLIKTRGQQVTLRCSPKSGHDTVSWYQQALGQGPQFIFQYYEEEERQRGNFPDRFSGHQFPNYSSELNVNALLLGDSALYLCASSPDRGYEQYFGPGTRLTVT.

The V gene is TRBV28, the J gene TRBJ2-5; 8 nucleotides align to TRBD1. J was trimmed by 12 bases and V by 5 bases; bases with no gene match: 14. The CDR3 covers 14 residues. CDR1 is MDHEN and CDR2 is SYDVKM in the germline V gene. CDR3 bases: TGTGCCAGCAGTCCCGGACAGGGCGCAAACCCCAAGTACTTC. Encoded protein: CASSPGQGANPKYF. Full variable domain (remainder filled in from reference TRBV28 and TRBJ2-5): DVKVTQSSRYLVKRTGEKVFLECVQDMDHENMFWYRQDPGLGLRLIYFSYDVKMKEKGDIPEGYSVSREKKERFSLILESASTNQTSMYLCASSPGQGANPKYFGPGTRLLVL.

V and J are TRBV6-5 and TRBJ1-2, with D tentatively TRBD1 (6 bases). V dropped 6 bases and J dropped 0 bases, with 11 bases sitting between them. Per the germline V gene, CDR1 is MNHEY and CDR2 is SVGAGI. The CDR3 contains 14 residues. CDR3 sequence reads: CASRGTPSNYGYTF. DNA for the CDR3: TGTGCCAGCAGGGGGACACCCTCTAACTATGGCTACACCTTC.

This chain connects TRBV11-2 to TRBJ2-3, with 8 positions matching TRBD2. The CDR3 length is 15 residues. V gave up 0 bases and J gave up 3 bases; unmatched junction bases: 2. The germline V gene has CDR1 SGHAT and CDR2 FQNNGV. The DNA for the CDR3 is TGTGCCAGCAGCTTAGACGGGAGGGGGACAGATACGCAGTATTTT. As protein: CASSLDGRGTDTQYF.

The chain couples TRBV5-1 to TRBJ1-2; D is perhaps TRBD1 (5 bases). Germline CDR1 and CDR2: SGHRS and YFSETQ. The CDR3 spans 15 residues. The ends were cut back, 0 bases at V and 3 bases at J, with 12 bases in the middle. The CDR3 coding sequence is TGCGCCAGCAGCTTGGAGGGGCTACCTTACTATGGCTACACCTTC. It codes for CASSLEGLPYYGYTF.

The rearrangement joins TRBV27 to TRBJ2-1; 12 bases line up with TRBD2. Germline V gene data show CDR1 as MNHEY and CDR2 as SMNVEV (reference sequence). Trimming at V came to 5 bases and at J to 6 bases, leaving 8 bases not matched to a gene. The CDR3 is 16 residues long. DNA of the CDR3: TGTGCCAGCAGTCTCCGTCTAGCGGGAGGGGCCAATGAGCAGTTCTTC. This encodes CASSLRLAGGANEQFF.

The chain employs TRBV30 and TRBJ1-5, with 10 nucleotides matching TRBD1. V lost 5 bases, J lost 5 bases, and 3 bases stayed unmatched. The CDR3 totals 13 residues. CDR1 GTSNPN and CDR2 SVGIG come from the germline V gene (reference sequence). CDR3 sequence (DNA): TGTGCCTGGGGACAGGGGGGAGATCAGCCCCAGCATTTT. This translates into CAWGQGGDQPQHF.

CDR3 DNA sequence: TGTGCCAGCAGTGTAAATGGTTGGGCGGGCGAGCAGTACTTC. Translated: CASSVNGWAGEQYF. The gene calls are TRBV2 and TRBJ2-7, with a tentative D call TRBD2 (5 bases). This CDR3 contains 14 residues. Per germline, CDR1 SNHLY and CDR2 FYNNEI. V was trimmed by 4 bases and J by 6 bases, leaving 16 bases between them.

The V and J genes are TRBV5-1 and TRBJ2-3; 10 bases align to TRBD1. J was trimmed by 1 base and V by 3 bases; bases with no gene match: 2. The CDR3 covers 15 residues. Germline CDR1 SGHRS, CDR2 YFSETQ. The CDR3 nucleotides read TGCGCCAGCAGCTCTGGGACAGGGGGCACAGATACGCAGTATTTT. It yields the protein CASSSGTGGTDTQYF.

The V and J genes are TRBV2 and TRBJ1-6; D gene ambiguous. The CDR3 spans 15 residues. Between the trimmed V and J ends, which lost 2 bases and 6 bases, there was a span of 11 bases. Per germline, CDR1 SNHLY and CDR2 FYNNEI. The CDR3 loop reads CASSESGRSNSPLHF. The CDR3 region has the DNA TGTGCCAGCAGTGAAAGTGGGCGATCTAATTCACCCCTCCACTTT.

The chain couples TRBV24-1 to TRBJ1-5, with 8 bases identical to TRBD1. Unmatched junction bases numbered 12, after V lost 11 bases and J lost 7 bases. The CDR3 is 14 amino acids. The V gene's germline CDR1 is KGHDR and CDR2 SFDVKD. Here the CDR3 DNA reads TGTGCCAGTCAGGGCAGGGGGCCGGAACAGCCCCAGCATTTT. Its translation: CASQGRGPEQPQHF.

The chain uses TRBV6-2 or TRBV6-3 and TRBJ2-1; 14 positions agree with TRBD2. The length of the CDR3 is 17 residues. J was trimmed by 6 bases and V by 4 bases; bases with no gene match: 8. CDR1 MNHEY and CDR2 SVGEGT come from the germline V gene. As DNA, the CDR3 is TGTGCCAGCAGTTCAGGGACTAGCGGGAGAAGGAGCAATGAGCAGTTCTTC. Residues: CASSSGTSGRRSNEQFF.

The chain joins TRBV18 to TRBJ2-2; maybe TRBD1 (5 bases). The CDR3 runs to 15 residues. With 3 bases removed from V and 1 base from J, the gap between germline ends came to 9 bases. Germline V gene lookup returns CDR1 KGHSH and CDR2 LQKENI. The CDR3 DNA is TGTGCCAGCTCACCCAGTACAGGGAACACCGGGGAGCTGTTTTTT. It is translated as CASSPSTGNTGELFF.

This chain connects TRBV4-2 to TRBJ2-3; TRBD2 aligns across 13 bases. V was pared by 5 bases and J by 5 bases, with 7 bases of the junction left unmatched. CDR3 length: 16 residues. Germline V gene data show CDR1 as LGHNA and CDR2 as YNFKEQ. The CDR3 reads CASSSVGLAGEDTQYF. The CDR3 coding sequence is TGTGCCAGCAGCTCGGTCGGACTAGCGGGGGAAGATACGCAGTATTTT.

The chain employs TRBV25-1 and TRBJ1-1; D not certain. There are 12 residues in the CDR3. Germline lookup yields CDR1 MGHDK and CDR2 SYGVNS. Trimming took off 3 bases at V and 9 bases at J, with 11 bases between the two ends. The CDR3 protein is CASSDGLGKAFF. CDR3 coding DNA: TGTGCCAGCAGTGACGGACTTGGAAAAGCTTTCTTT.

This chain connects TRBV2 to TRBJ2-1, with D tentatively TRBD1 (5 bases). The CDR3 loop spans 10 amino acids. Trimming pared 7 bases from V and 15 bases from J, leaving 13 bases between. Germline V CDR1 and CDR2: SNHLY, FYNNEI. CDR3 sequence: CASTEGVRFF. CDR3 DNA sequence: TGTGCCAGCACCGAAGGGGTACGGTTCTTC.

The chain combines TRBV5-6 with TRBJ2-7, with 8 bases matching TRBD1. The CDR3 sequence is 13 residues long. Germline-derived CDR1 and CDR2 are SGHDT and YYEEEE. The J segment lost 4 bases and the V segment lost 3 bases, leaving 3 bases of the junction unmatched. The CDR3 DNA reads TGTGCCAGCAGCTGGAGGACAGGGTACGAGCAGTACTTC. Protein sequence: CASSWRTGYEQYF.

This clone was counted between two and nine times. CDR3 loop: CASSTGTGVYEQYF. The CDR3 DNA reads as TGTGCCAGCAGTACCGGGACAGGGGTCTACGAGCAGTACTTC. The chain has TRBV27 and TRBJ2-7; 10 bases agree with TRBD1. CDR3 length equals 14 residues. After removal of 5 bases from V and 3 bases from J, the junction contained 4 bases not matched to a gene. The V gene's germline CDR1 is MNHEY and CDR2 SMNVEV (reference sequence).

This clone was observed once. The rearrangement links TRBV18 to TRBJ2-7, with TRBD2 matching 9 bases. The V segment lost 6 bases and the J segment 10 bases; nucleotides outside the gene matches: 10. The germline CDR1 and CDR2 sequences are KGHSH and LQKENI. The CDR3 has 13 amino acids. CDR3 amino acids: CASSQQSSGAQYF. The DNA for the CDR3 is TGTGCCAGCTCCCAACAGTCTAGCGGGGCCCAGTACTTC. The complete variable domain, with remaining parts taken from reference TRBV18 and TRBJ2-7, reads NAGVMQNPRHLVRRRGQEARLRCSPMKGHSHVYWYRQLPEEGLKFMVYLQKENIIDESGMPKERFSAEFPKEGPSILRIQQVVRGDSAAYFCASSQQSSGAQYFGPGTRLTVT.

This chain joins TRBV5-4 and TRBJ2-3; TRBD2 is a possible D gene (6 bases). From germline, CDR1 is SGHNT and CDR2 YYREEE (reference sequence). The CDR3 is 11 amino acids. Trimming pared 7 bases from V and 5 bases from J, leaving 8 bases between. CDR3 nucleotides: TGTGCCAGCGACGGGGGAGATACGCAGTATTTT. Residues: CASDGGDTQYF. Full variable domain (missing parts from reference TRBV5-4 and TRBJ2-3): ETGVTQSPTHLIKTRGQQVTLRCSSQSGHNTVSWYQQALGQGPQFIFQYYREEENGRGNFPPRFSGLQFPNYSSELNVNALELDDSALYLCASDGGDTQYFGPGTRLTVL.

The V and J genes are TRBV7-2 and TRBJ2-7, with TRBD1 identical over 8 bases. The germline gives CDR1 SGHTA, CDR2 FQGNSA. CDR3 length: 15 residues. The trim removed 4 bases at V and 4 bases at J, leaving 9 bases unmatched. CDR3 residues: CASSYTGTGDYEQYF. In nucleotides, the CDR3 is TGTGCCAGCAGCTACACCGGGACAGGAGATTACGAGCAGTACTTC.

This chain connects TRBV6-5 to TRBJ2-6; 10 nucleotides line up with TRBD1. After removal of 6 bases from V and 4 bases from J, the junction contained 3 bases not matched to a gene. Germline V gene sequence: CDR1 MNHEY, CDR2 SVGAGI. The CDR3 length is 15 residues. CDR3 in DNA: TGTGCCAGCAGGGGGACAGGGGCCGGGGCCAACGTCCTGACTTTC. It translates to CASRGTGAGANVLTF.

The rearrangement joins TRBV10-3 to TRBJ2-1; D remains ambiguous. The V gene lost 0 bases and the J gene lost 9 bases, with 3 bases spanning the gap. Germline V gene sequence: CDR1 ENHRY, CDR2 SYGVKD. This CDR3 contains 11 residues. CDR3 bases: TGTGCCATCAGTGAGTCCAGTGAGCAGTTCTTC. Translation: CAISESSEQFF.